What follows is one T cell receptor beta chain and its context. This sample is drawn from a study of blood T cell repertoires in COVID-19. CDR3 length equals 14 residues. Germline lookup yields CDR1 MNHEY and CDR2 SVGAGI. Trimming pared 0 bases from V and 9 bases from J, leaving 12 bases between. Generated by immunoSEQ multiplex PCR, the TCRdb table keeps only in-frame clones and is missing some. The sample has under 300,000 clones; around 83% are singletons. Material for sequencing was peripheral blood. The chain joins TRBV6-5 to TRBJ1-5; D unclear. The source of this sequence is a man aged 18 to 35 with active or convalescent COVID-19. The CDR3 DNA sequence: TGTGCCAGCAGTTACTCGGGCACGGAGGCGCCCCAGCATTTT. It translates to CASSYSGTEAPQHF.